The rows below give T cell receptor beta chains drawn from one sample of a study of T cell changes during pregnancy in multiple sclerosis. The protocol was immunoSEQ multiplex PCR, while the TCRdb copy is restricted to in-frame clones and leaves out a portion. The data show tens of thousands of clones, 90% seen once. Sequenced here: peripheral blood, sampled in the third trimester of pregnancy. The receptors here all came from a female donor in good health, enrolled as a control in a pregnancy study. Each CDR3 is given with its conserved first and last residue.

V,CDR3
TRBV29-1,CSVTGGGRTGELFF
TRBV5-4,CASASLQTNPSGANVLTF
TRBV4-2,CASSQLTSGSTDTQYF
TRBV10-3,CAISESGSTDTQYF
TRBV7-9,CASSFHVGGGRDEQFF
TRBV6-5,CASRQPSGNEQYF
TRBV15,CATSRAPSGSQNEQFF
TRBV6-1,CASSEPGQPTYGYTF
TRBV2,CASSQTVKGGETQYF
TRBV30,CAWTAMGALRSLAF
TRBV11-2,CASSLDPRGTSTDTQYF
TRBV14,CASSQDRGSDTEAFF
TRBV2,CASSGQMNTEAFF
TRBV7-2,CASSSGQGARQPQHF
TRBV6-1,CASGGGAGPTDTQYF
TRBV9,CASSSGTASYGYTF
TRBV4-1,CASSLRLAGGRETQYF
TRBV7-9,CASSPQSRQGRSYEQYF
TRBV7-7,CASSLGRGKAAGELFF
TRBV19,CASSISTGPSNQPQHF
TRBV6-5,CASSSIKGQGTEAFF
TRBV7-9,CASSPGSYEQYF
TRBV25-1,CASLEVGGRAEAFF
TRBV27,CASSLTGDTEAFF
TRBV4-1,CASSQVGSLAGFSYEQYF
TRBV29-1,CSVDGPRGAGNGAGNTIYF
TRBV18,CASSRDTYNSPLHF
TRBV9,CASSAQQGNTEAFF
TRBV13,CASSPRGQNTEAFF
TRBV5-1,CASSLDSGRPETQYF
TRBV6-6,CASSYPQGKGFYEQYF
TRBV18,CASSGPGGTEAFF
TRBV5-6,CASSLIGRGGAAGANVLTF
TRBV30,CAWKRGNTEAFF
TRBV10-1,CASSEGGEGKNIQYF
TRBV6-4,CASSIAGGTDTQYF
TRBV11-2,CASSRLGGYNEQFF
TRBV29-1,CSVCPSGAYNEQFF
TRBV23-1,CASSQPDLRDEQYF
TRBV19,CASSIGDRVDTGELFF
TRBV5-1,CASSLQGQTIRNEKLFF
TRBV5-6,CASSFRGVGFYGYTF
TRBV19,CASSLQGWTEAFF
TRBV30,CAWSVLDRGKDQPQHF
TRBV30,CAWRSGGSYEQYF
TRBV19,CASSPGTGDVYTGELFF
TRBV4-2,CASSQDQGTYNEQFF
TRBV4-3,CASSQSPTGSSTDTQYF